This entry features one TCR beta chain sequence. The antigen is not known. These data come from a study of T cell responses to AZD1222 COVID-19 vaccine. The study, taken as a whole, reports: Most donors were white British and more were female, and clonal diversity was possibly underestimated.

Profiling relied on immunoSEQ multiplex PCR, and the TCRdb table lists in-frame clones only, not all of them. This table holds 150,000 to 200,000 clones, about 92% found once. This receptor was taken from an adult who received the AZD1222 COVID-19 vaccine. Specimen: peripheral blood, collected 28 days after the second AZD1222 dose.

The CDR3 loop reads CASSFVGTVSSYEQYF. CDR3 sequence (DNA): TGTGCCAGCAGTTTTGTCGGGACAGTTAGCTCCTACGAGCAGTACTTC. The gene calls are TRBV28 and TRBJ2-7, with 7 positions matching TRBD1. The V and J ends lost 3 bases and 0 bases, in that order; junction bases with no gene match: 8. Germline values: CDR1 MDHEN, CDR2 SYDVKM. The CDR3 length is 16 residues.